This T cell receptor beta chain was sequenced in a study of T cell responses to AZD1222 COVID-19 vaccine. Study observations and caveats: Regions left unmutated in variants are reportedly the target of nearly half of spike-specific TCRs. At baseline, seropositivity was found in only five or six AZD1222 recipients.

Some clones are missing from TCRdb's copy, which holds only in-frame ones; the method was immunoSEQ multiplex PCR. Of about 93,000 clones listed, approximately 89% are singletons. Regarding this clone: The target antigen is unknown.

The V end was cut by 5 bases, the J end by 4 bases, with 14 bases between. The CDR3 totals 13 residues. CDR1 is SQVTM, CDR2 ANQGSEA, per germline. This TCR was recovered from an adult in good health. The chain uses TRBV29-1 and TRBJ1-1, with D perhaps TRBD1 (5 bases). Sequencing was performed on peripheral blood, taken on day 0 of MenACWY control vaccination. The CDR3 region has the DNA TGCAGCGTTACCTCCTCGGGGGGCACTGAAGCTTTCTTT. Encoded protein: CSVTSSGGTEAFF.